The rows below give T cell receptor beta chains drawn from one sample of a study of blood T cells in healthy people across ages. TCRdb reprocessed the 5' RACE reads via MiXCR and lists one record per CDR3 protein. The sample lists about 1.8 million distinct CDR3 sequences, 49% occurring once. The sequenced sample was blood. These TCRs come from a woman aged 40 to 50 in good health. The CDR3 runs from the conserved cysteine through the conserved F or W. A D gene is named only where the DNA matches it firmly. Clone size is stated in some rows and not others, as once, few, many or a class when expanded.

>TRBV14|many|TRBJ1-6|TRBD1
TGTGCCAGCAGCCAAGACCCGGGACAGGGGCATTCACCCCTCCACTTT
CASSQDPGQGHSPLHF
>TRBV11-2|few|TRBJ1-2|NA
TGTGCCAGCAGCTTAACGGGGGGCTGGGGTGATGGCTACACCTTC
CASSLTGGWGDGYTF
>TRBV10-3|NA|TRBJ2-1|NA
TGTGCCATCAGTGACATGGGCGGGGAGGACTATGAGCAGTTCTTC
CAISDMGGEDYEQFF
>TRBV7-9|few|TRBJ2-1|NA
TGTGCCAGCAGCCCCCGGGGTTTTAACTATGAGCAGTTCTTC
CASSPRGFNYEQFF
>TRBV14|few|TRBJ2-5|NA
TGTGCCAGCAGCCAAGTCGGGGACGGGGCAGAGACCCAGTACTTC
CASSQVGDGAETQYF
>TRBV5-1|few|TRBJ2-6|TRBD1
TGCGCCAGCAGTTCGGACAGGGGTGCGTTCGGGGCCAACGTCCTGACTTTC
CASSSDRGAFGANVLTF
>TRBV28|NA|TRBJ2-3|TRBD1
TGTGCCAGCAGTTTACCGAGGGACAGGGCTACCGATACGCAGTATTTT
CASSLPRDRATDTQYF
>TRBV2|few|TRBJ1-2|TRBD1
TGTGCCTCACCGGGACAGGCAATCGGAGAGTATGGCTACACCTTC
CASPGQAIGEYGYTF
>TRBV20-1|few|TRBJ1-2|TRBD1
TGCAGTGCTCCCAGGACAGGGTCTGATGGCTACACCTTC
CSAPRTGSDGYTF
>TRBV27|NA|TRBJ1-4|NA
TGTGCCAGCAGTTGGTCGGGGCCAACTAATGAAAAACTGTTTTTT
CASSWSGPTNEKLFF
>TRBV25-1|few|TRBJ2-5|NA
TGTGCCAGCAGTCCGACTTGGAACCTCCAAGAGACCCAGTACTTC
CASSPTWNLQETQYF